The 7 T cell receptor beta chains listed next were all sequenced from one sample in a study of cytomegalovirus exposure and HLA in healthy donors. Use of 60 Vbeta and 13 Jbeta primers characterized the PCR. Profiling relied on immunoSEQ multiplex PCR, and the TCRdb table lists in-frame clones only, not all of them. The data hold some 38,000 clones, with nearly 55% observed a single time. Input material: PBMCs. Receptors were obtained from a woman in her thirties or forties in good health and CMV-seropositive.

J is TRBJ2-3 and V is TRBV7-3; no firm D call. CDR1 and CDR2 (germline): SGHTA, FQGTGA. Trimming removed 4 bases from V and 2 bases from J, with 4 bases in between. The CDR3 runs to 12 residues. The CDR3 here is CASSYNTDTQYF. CDR3 bases: TGTGCCAGCAGCTACAACACAGATACGCAGTATTTT.

This chain joins TRBV7-9 and TRBJ1-4, with D perhaps TRBD1 (5 bases). The CDR3 spans 16 residues. Trimming stripped 5 bases from V and 6 bases from J, with 19 bases between. Per the germline V gene, CDR1 is SEHNR and CDR2 is FQNEAQ (reference sequence). The CDR3 DNA follows: TGTGCCAGCAGCCCGACAGCGGGAAGTCTCTATGAAAAACTGTTTTTT. It yields the protein CASSPTAGSLYEKLFF.

The V gene is TRBV27, the J gene TRBJ1-2; TRBD1 matches 7 bases. The CDR3 has 14 amino acids. V lost 3 bases, J lost 4 bases, and 5 bases stayed unmatched. Germline lookup yields CDR1 MNHEY and CDR2 SMNVEV (reference sequence). This CDR3 reads CASSFSGQTYGYTF. As DNA, the CDR3 is TGTGCCAGCAGTTTTTCGGGACAGACCTATGGCTACACCTTC.

The genes are TRBV6-6 and TRBJ1-2; 8 nucleotides line up with TRBD1. Germline loops: CDR1 MNHNY, CDR2 SVGAGI (reference sequence). Germline trimming cut 5 bases from V and 8 bases from J; bases unmatched to any gene: 10. The CDR3 loop spans 14 amino acids. The CDR3 loop is CASSPGTGGMGYTF. The CDR3 nucleotides read TGTGCCAGCAGTCCCGGGACAGGCGGCATGGGCTACACCTTC.

A remark on this clone: An end of the junction does not agree with germline; a read error may underlie this. The DNA of the CDR3 is TGTGCTAGCAGCTTAGGGGGGACAGGGGATAGCAATCAGCCCCAGCATTTT. This sequence encodes CASSLGGTGDSNQPQHF. The chain joins TRBV7-7 to TRBJ1-5; 10 bases are shared with TRBD1. The CDR3 runs 17 residues. Germline CDR1 and CDR2: SSHAT and FNYEAQ (reference sequence).

V usage is TRBV19 and J usage is TRBJ1-4; 7 bases map to TRBD1. The germline V gene has CDR1 LNHDA and CDR2 SQIVND (reference sequence). This CDR3 contains 13 residues. Trimming removed 8 bases from V and 5 bases from J; junction bases left unmatched: 5. CDR3 coding DNA: TGTGCCAGTTCCGGGACAGACAATGAAAAACTGTTTTTT. Protein product: CASSGTDNEKLFF.

Only one count was recorded for this clone. The V gene is TRBV4-1, the J gene TRBJ1-5, with no clear D. This CDR3 spans 18 amino acids. CDR1 and CDR2 (germline): MGHRA, YSYEKL. V dropped 0 bases and J dropped 0 bases, with 15 bases sitting between them. CDR3 coding DNA: TGCGCCAGCAGCCAAGAAAGACTTCCCGTCTATAGCAATCAGCCCCAGCATTTT. The encoded protein is CASSQERLPVYSNQPQHF.